The count of the clone carrying this T cell receptor (beta chain) is one. The antigen is undetermined. Trimming left V 7 bases short and J 0 bases short, with 12 bases between. Germline lookup yields CDR1 MNHNY and CDR2 SVGAGI (reference sequence). The CDR3 has 14 residues. Only in-frame clones appear in the TCRdb table, and some are missing; sequencing was by immunoSEQ multiplex PCR. Among approximately 30,000 clones listed, around 80% were seen once. The data were obtained in a study of pediatric ulcerative colitis. Study observations and caveats: Acute severe colitis showed lower rectal diversity from clonal expansions. A couple of rectal CDR3 clonotypes occurred in all ulcerative colitis patients.

The TCR was taken from a boy between 10 and 17 years old with severe ulcerative colitis. The chain combines TRBV6-6 with TRBJ1-1; no clear D. The sequencing sample was made of blood. This chain's CDR3 is CASKISPMNTEAFF. CDR3 sequence (DNA): TGTGCCAGCAAGATATCGCCCATGAACACTGAAGCTTTCTTT.